Listed below are T cell receptor beta chains from one sample, sequenced in a study of CD8 T cells in Susac syndrome. TCRdb passed the immunoSEQ multiplex PCR reads through MiXCR, listing each CDR3 protein once. The sample lists around 80,000 distinct CDR3 sequences, roughly 95% occurring once. The source material was CD8+ T cells from PBMCs. These receptors came from a human donor with Susac syndrome. Each CDR3 is given with its conserved first and last residue. D genes are given only for firm matches. Size values are once, few and many counts, or a class for expanded clones, and some rows have none.

v_gene	abundance	d_gene	j_gene	CDR3nt	CDR3aa
TRBV7-9	-	-	TRBJ1-5	TGTGCCAGCAGCTTATCACAGGACAATCAGCCCCAGCATTTT	CASSLSQDNQPQHF
TRBV10-3	-	TRBD1	TRBJ1-3	TGTGCCATCATCGCGACAGGGGGCTCTGGAAACACCATATATTTT	CAIIATGGSGNTIYF
TRBV11-2	-	-	TRBJ2-7	TGTGCCAGCAGCTCAGAGCAGTGGGACGAGCAGTACTTC	CASSSEQWDEQYF
TRBV4-1	-	-	TRBJ2-1	TGCGCCAGCAGCCAAGAGGATAAGGGTCGGGATGAGCAGTTCTTC	CASSQEDKGRDEQFF
TRBV9	-	-	TRBJ2-3	TGTGCCAGCAGCGGGATTGAGGGGCCGGCAGATACGCAGTATTTT	CASSGIEGPADTQYF
TRBV20-1	-	-	TRBJ2-3	TGCAGTGCCAGCACGGGCTTCACCCTTTTTTCTAGCACAGATACGCAGTATTTT	CSASTGFTLFSSTDTQYF
TRBV27	-	-	TRBJ2-1	TGTGCCAGCAGTTTATATACCGTTCACGATGAGCAGTTCTTC	CASSLYTVHDEQFF
TRBV20-1	-	TRBD1	TRBJ2-2	TGCAGCCGCCGGGACAGGGTCACCGGGGAGCTGTTTTTT	CSRRDRVTGELFF
TRBV27	-	-	TRBJ1-1	TGTGCCAGCAGACCCGGGACGGCGACTGAAGCTTTCTTT	CASRPGTATEAFF
TRBV25-1	-	-	TRBJ2-1	TGTGCCAGCTGCCGAGACAGACCCTACAATGAGCAGTTCTTC	CASCRDRPYNEQFF
TRBV5-1	-	TRBD1	TRBJ1-5	TGCGCCAGCAGCCGCTCATTGGACAGGGAAGGACAGCCCCAGCATTTT	CASSRSLDREGQPQHF
TRBV27	-	-	TRBJ2-7	TGTGCCAGCACTCAAGGGGGACCCTCAAGAGAGCAGTACTTC	CASTQGGPSREQYF
TRBV4-3	-	-	TRBJ1-2	TGCGCCAGCAGCCAGGGGATAAACTATGGCTACACCTTC	CASSQGINYGYTF
TRBV28	few	-	TRBJ2-5	TGTGCCAGCAGTACCGGGCAAGAGACCCAGTACTTC	CASSTGQETQYF
TRBV7-9	-	TRBD2	TRBJ2-5	TGTGCCAGCAGCTTAGTGCGGGGGGGAAAAGAGACCCAGTACTTC	CASSLVRGGKETQYF
TRBV9	-	TRBD2	TRBJ2-1	TGTGCCAGCAGCGAAGCGGGGGGGCTAAGAGAACAGTTCTTC	CASSEAGGLREQFF
TRBV5-1	-	-	TRBJ2-5	TGCGCCAGCAGCTCCGAATCTAGGGTAGGGGAGACCCAGTACTTC	CASSSESRVGETQYF
TRBV4-1	once	-	TRBJ2-3	TGCGCCAGCAGCCAAGGGCGTACGCAGTATTTT	CASSQGRTQYF
TRBV9	-	-	TRBJ1-4	TGTGCCAGCAGCGTAGGCGGGGCACAAGTTGGGAAACTGTTTTTT	CASSVGGAQVGKLFF
TRBV18	-	TRBD1	TRBJ2-7	TGTGCCAGCTCACCACCTACAGGGGACGGGGCCTACGAGCAGTACTTC	CASSPPTGDGAYEQYF
TRBV9	-	-	TRBJ1-1	TGTGCCTCGGGCGGGATCCGCACTGAAGCTTTCTTT	CASGGIRTEAFF
TRBV27	once	-	TRBJ1-2	TGTGCCAGCAGTTATCAGGGAACCTATGGCTACACCTTC	CASSYQGTYGYTF
TRBV19	-	-	TRBJ2-1	TGTGCCAGTAGTGGGATACCGATTTACAATGAGCAGTTCTTC	CASSGIPIYNEQFF
TRBV30	-	-	TRBJ1-2	TGTGCCTGGACGACGGATTATGGCTACACCTTC	CAWTTDYGYTF
TRBV9	-	TRBD2	TRBJ2-1	TGTGCCAGCAGTGAAGCCGGGACTAGCGAATCCAATGAGCAGTTCTTC	CASSEAGTSESNEQFF
TRBV5-1	-	-	TRBJ2-7	TGCGCCAGCAGCTCTCGGACGTCCGACTACGAGCAGTACTTC	CASSSRTSDYEQYF
TRBV9	-	TRBD1	TRBJ1-2	TGTGCCAGCAACCTGAAACGACAGGGGGACACCTTC	CASNLKRQGDTF
TRBV20-1	few	-	TRBJ1-2	TGCAGTGCCGAAGAGGGGAACGTCTATGGCTACACCTTC	CSAEEGNVYGYTF
TRBV18	-	-	TRBJ1-1	TGTGCCAGCTCACCACCGGAGTTATGGACTGAAGCTTTCTTT	CASSPPELWTEAFF
TRBV13	-	-	TRBJ2-5	TGTGCCAGCAGCTTAGGTAGCCCAGAGACCCAGTACTTC	CASSLGSPETQYF
TRBV11-2	-	-	TRBJ1-4	TGTGCCAGCAGCTTAGAACAAGGGAATGAAAAACTGTTTTTT	CASSLEQGNEKLFF
TRBV24-1	-	-	TRBJ2-7	TGTGCCACCAGTGGTGGCTCCTACGAGCAGTACTTC	CATSGGSYEQYF
TRBV24-1	-	TRBD1	TRBJ2-5	TGTGCCACCAGTGATTTACGAGACAGGGGCCAAGAGACCCAGTACTTC	CATSDLRDRGQETQYF
TRBV7-6	-	-	TRBJ2-1	TGTGCCAGTGGACAACGCCTATACAATGAGCAGTTCTTC	CASGQRLYNEQFF
TRBV15	-	TRBD1	TRBJ2-7	TGTGCCACCGCCGCGACAGGGGGCTACGAGCAGTACTTC	CATAATGGYEQYF
TRBV4-1	-	TRBD1	TRBJ1-1	TGCGCCAGCCAGACAGGGACAGAAACTGAAGCTTTCTTT	CASQTGTETEAFF
TRBV20-1	-	-	TRBJ2-5	TGCAGTGCTAGAAGGGAGACCCAGTACTTC	CSARRETQYF
TRBV30	-	-	TRBJ1-1	TGTGCCTGTCCGACATTGAACACTGAAGCTTTCTTT	CACPTLNTEAFF
TRBV11-2	-	TRBD2	TRBJ2-1	TGTGCCAGCACCTACTCGGGGGGTTGGAACAATGAGCAGTTCTTC	CASTYSGGWNNEQFF
TRBV4-2	-	-	TRBJ2-5	TGTGCCAGCAGCCTTAACTCCTACGGGCCCTCGGGAGAGACCCAGTACTTC	CASSLNSYGPSGETQYF